This TCR beta chain was captured in a study of T cell responses to AZD1222 COVID-19 vaccine. Study-level points and caveats: Across the whole spike, CD4 TCRs peaked at regions 160-218 and 743-854. A reported finding is that nearly half of spike-specific TCRs target unmutated variant regions. Once two AZD1222 doses were given, Spike-specific TCR breadth and depth went up.

TCRdb's table, derived via immunoSEQ multiplex PCR, lists solely in-frame clones and lacks some. The sample gives roughly 150,000 clones, 75% to 95% of which show up once; roughly 1.9% is in the top ten. J was trimmed by 2 bases and V by 1 base; bases with no gene match: 9. This CDR3 is 17 amino acids long. Germline V gene sequence: CDR1 LGHNA, CDR2 YSLEER. A remark on this clone: The antigen remains unidentified.

The origin of this receptor is an adult in good health. The chain joins TRBV4-3 to TRBJ2-3; the match to TRBD2 covers 7 bases. The input for sequencing was peripheral blood, taken on day 0 of AZD1222 vaccination. CDR3 residues: CASSQGFGGRFTDTQYF. CDR3 DNA: TGCGCCAGCAGCCAAGGCTTTGGCGGGAGATTCACAGATACGCAGTATTTT.